Listed below are T cell receptor beta chains from one sample, sequenced in a study of beta chain features in type 1 diabetes. Profiled with immunoSEQ multiplex PCR; TCRdb holds only in-frame clones, not every one. The table records under 45,000 clones, about 50% of them present only once. Source material: stem cell memory CD4+ T cells from blood. These receptors originate from a woman younger than 45 in good health. Each CDR3 is given with its conserved first and last residue. Fields, in order: D gene, J gene, V gene, clone size, CDR3 protein, CDR3 DNA. A D gene is named only where the DNA matches it firmly. Part of the rows lack a size; the others show once, few, many or a class for expanded clones.

D gene: TRBD2
J gene: TRBJ2-1
V gene: TRBV28
clone size: NA
CDR3 protein: CASSRGSSYNEQFF
CDR3 DNA: TGTGCCAGCAGTCGCGGGAGCTCCTACAATGAGCAGTTCTTC

D gene: TRBD2
J gene: TRBJ2-7
V gene: TRBV6-6
clone size: few
CDR3 protein: CASTITGTRSGEQYF
CDR3 DNA: TGTGCCAGCACAATTACCGGGACTAGATCGGGAGAGCAGTACTTC

D gene: NA
J gene: TRBJ2-7
V gene: TRBV7-3
clone size: NA
CDR3 protein: CASSLSAGQSYEQYF
CDR3 DNA: TGTGCCAGCAGCTTATCGGCAGGGCAATCGTACGAGCAGTACTTC

D gene: TRBD2
J gene: TRBJ2-7
V gene: TRBV28
clone size: few
CDR3 protein: CASSHGLAGHEQYF
CDR3 DNA: TGTGCCAGCAGTCACGGACTAGCGGGCCACGAGCAGTACTTC

D gene: NA
J gene: TRBJ2-2
V gene: TRBV7-9
clone size: few
CDR3 protein: CASSPKPSGTNTGELFF
CDR3 DNA: TGTGCCAGCAGCCCGAAGCCCTCCGGGACGAACACCGGGGAGCTGTTTTTT

D gene: NA
J gene: TRBJ2-7
V gene: TRBV9
clone size: NA
CDR3 protein: CASSPTSGIGYEQYF
CDR3 DNA: TGTGCCAGCAGCCCAACTTCGGGGATTGGCTACGAGCAGTACTTC

D gene: NA
J gene: TRBJ1-4
V gene: TRBV29-1
clone size: few
CDR3 protein: CSVEQLGKLFF
CDR3 DNA: TGCAGCGTTGAACAACTCGGAAAACTGTTTTTT

D gene: TRBD1
J gene: TRBJ1-1
V gene: TRBV11-1
clone size: NA
CDR3 protein: CASSLQTGMNTEAFF
CDR3 DNA: TGTGCCAGCAGCTTACAGACAGGGATGAACACTGAAGCTTTCTTT

D gene: TRBD2
J gene: TRBJ2-3
V gene: TRBV19
clone size: NA
CDR3 protein: CASSSLAASTDTQYF
CDR3 DNA: TGTGCCAGTAGTTCACTAGCGGCGAGCACAGATACGCAGTATTTT

D gene: TRBD2
J gene: TRBJ2-3
V gene: TRBV25-1
clone size: NA
CDR3 protein: CASSEWGSGTSTDTQYF
CDR3 DNA: TGTGCCAGCAGTGAATGGGGTAGCGGGACTAGCACAGATACGCAGTATTTT

D gene: NA
J gene: TRBJ2-5
V gene: TRBV10-3
clone size: NA
CDR3 protein: CAISEGGLQETQYF
CDR3 DNA: TGTGCCATCAGTGAAGGAGGGCTCCAAGAGACCCAGTACTTC

D gene: TRBD2
J gene: TRBJ2-1
V gene: TRBV30
clone size: few
CDR3 protein: CAWSAGGGLAYNEQFF
CDR3 DNA: TGTGCCTGGAGTGCGGGGGGGGGACTAGCGTACAATGAGCAGTTCTTC

D gene: TRBD1
J gene: TRBJ2-2
V gene: TRBV4-2
clone size: NA
CDR3 protein: CASSQYRGTGELFF
CDR3 DNA: TGTGCCAGCAGCCAGTACAGGGGGACCGGGGAGCTGTTTTTT

D gene: TRBD2
J gene: TRBJ2-2
V gene: TRBV6-5
clone size: NA
CDR3 protein: CASRLAGGVTGELFF
CDR3 DNA: TGTGCCTCCCGACTAGCGGGAGGCGTCACCGGGGAGCTGTTTTTT

D gene: TRBD1
J gene: TRBJ2-2
V gene: TRBV4-2
clone size: few
CDR3 protein: CASSQEAGGGELFF
CDR3 DNA: TGTGCCAGCAGCCAAGAGGCAGGGGGTGGGGAGCTGTTTTTT